This TCR beta chain emerged from a study of identical twins. Germline V lookup: CDR1 SEHNR, CDR2 FQNEAQ (reference sequence). V was clipped by 2 bases and J by 9 bases; unmatched bases: 12. This CDR3 comprises 16 residues. Comments on this clonotype: What it binds is unknown.

MiXCR, run by TCRdb on the 5' RACE reads, gives a single entry per CDR3 protein. The sample has more than 400,000 distinct CDR3 sequences, roughly 15% seen once. Overall study results and limits: Cross-sectional statistics underpinned the conclusions; the same donors were not followed. Twins shared beta out-of-frame sequences in excess, but this excess was weaker.

This sample was also put to use in a study of yellow fever vaccine responses in identical twins. That source adds: After vaccination, twins' T cell response reportedly seemed partly convergent, partly personalized.

Sequenced sample: CD4+ T cells sorted from blood. The chain links TRBV7-9 to TRBJ2-1; 8 bases align to TRBD1. This receptor was obtained from a woman aged 18-30 years in good health. CDR3 loop: CASSLPSGRGQGEQFF. DNA for the CDR3: TGTGCCAGCAGCTTACCTTCGGGCAGGGGGCAGGGTGAGCAGTTCTTC.